A single sample gave rise to the 28 T cell receptor beta chains below, sequenced in a study of shared clonotypes between healthy human individuals (dated by TCRdb to 2018 to 2020). CD8 naive samples consisted of CD45RO-negative cells that were positively selected for CCR7, yielding a CD45RA+CCR7+ population without TemRA cells. The library was obtained by the immunoSEQ multiplex PCR assay. TCRdb stores this immuneACCESS table with in-frame sequences only. Part of the clones is absent; in the studies checked, under half of the shortfall reflects unresolved V genes, and no reason is known for the rest. Here the sample has more than 2 million clones; about 94% occur a single time. Roughly 1% of the sample rests with the top ten. The sequenced sample consisted of naive CD8+ T cells sorted from blood. The intended sense of this specimen's cell subset or site label: CD45RA+CCR7+. These TCRs come from a man between 18 and 29 years old in good health.

This chain connects TRBV7-2 to TRBJ2-7, with D possibly being TRBD2 (5 bases). Trimming cost V 1 base and J 4 bases, with 14 bases left between them. Germline-derived CDR1 and CDR2 are SGHTA and FQGNSA. The CDR3 contains 15 residues. The CDR3 loop reads CASSLGRVVQYEQYF. In nucleotides, the CDR3 is TGTGCCAGCAGCTTAGGGCGGGTTGTACAATACGAGCAGTACTTC.

This sequence joins TRBV27 and TRBJ1-3; D gene ambiguous. CDR3 length: 14 amino acids. The germline V and J ends were trimmed by 4 bases and 4 bases, with 11 bases remaining between them. Germline loops: CDR1 MNHEY, CDR2 SMNVEV (reference sequence). CDR3 sequence (DNA): TGTGCCAGCAGTTCCCTAGGAGTCGGAAACACCATATATTTT. Translating it yields CASSSLGVGNTIYF.

The chain couples TRBV11-2 to TRBJ1-5, with 7 nucleotides matching TRBD1. The CDR3 loop spans 12 amino acids. The V and J ends lost 5 bases and 10 bases, in that order; junction bases with no gene match: 5. The germline V gene encodes CDR1 SGHAT and CDR2 FQNNGV. The CDR3 spells CASSQGGPPQHF. CDR3 DNA: TGTGCCAGCAGCCAGGGGGGACCCCCCCAGCATTTT.

This chain links TRBV2 with TRBJ2-1; D may be TRBD2 (7 bases). CDR1 is SNHLY, CDR2 FYNNEI, per germline. With 3 bases removed from V and 10 bases from J, the gap between germline ends came to 22 bases. The CDR3 runs to 16 residues. CDR3 in amino acids: CASSDTRGGPGYEQFF. The CDR3 DNA is TGTGCCAGCAGTGATACGAGGGGGGGCCCCGGGTACGAGCAGTTCTTC.

This chain uses TRBV28 with TRBJ2-7, with 8 bases lining up with TRBD1. V trimming: 7 bases; J trimming: 4 bases; junction bases outside the gene matches: 15. Germline CDR1 MDHEN, CDR2 SYDVKM. This CDR3 contains 16 residues. Written as DNA, the CDR3 is TGTGCCAGCATTCCAAGGGTCCGACAGGGGTTGTACGAGCAGTACTTC. It specifies CASIPRVRQGLYEQYF.

The chain joins TRBV6-5 to TRBJ2-3; D is undetermined. This CDR3 has 13 amino acids. V dropped 2 bases and J dropped 6 bases, with 9 bases sitting between them. Germline assignment: CDR1 MNHEY and CDR2 SVGAGI. The CDR3 region has the DNA TGTGCCAGCAGTTACAATTTGGGGGATACGCAGTATTTT. This codes for CASSYNLGDTQYF.

This chain links TRBV11-2 with TRBJ2-7, with no clear D. There are 15 residues in the CDR3. Germline CDR1 is SGHAT and CDR2 is FQNNGV. The ends were cut back, 2 bases at V and 2 bases at J, with 13 bases in the middle. The CDR3: CASSLTPEGTYEQYF. The CDR3 coding sequence is TGTGCCAGCAGCTTAACTCCGGAAGGGACCTACGAGCAGTACTTC.

V gene TRBV6-5 combines with J gene TRBJ2-1, with TRBD2 as a possible D gene (6 bases). This CDR3 region has 14 residues. Germline V gene data show CDR1 as MNHEY and CDR2 as SVGAGI. Between the trimmed V and J ends, which lost 5 bases and 9 bases, there was a span of 17 bases. CDR3 coding DNA: TGTGCCAGCAGTCACGACCCGGGAGTCGGTGAGCAGTTCTTC. The encoded protein is CASSHDPGVGEQFF.

About this clone itself: The same CDR3 can be traced to other DNA sequences in this sample. The chain uses TRBV9 and TRBJ1-2; D is uncertain. Germline V gene data show CDR1 as SGDLS and CDR2 as YYNGEE. This CDR3 region has 13 residues. The V gene lost 0 bases and the J gene lost 3 bases, with 6 bases spanning the gap. In DNA form, the CDR3 reads TGTGCCAGCAGCGTAGGACGTGACTATGGCTACACCTTC. Residues: CASSVGRDYGYTF.

This chain connects TRBV6-5 to TRBJ2-3; tentatively, D is TRBD1 or TRBD2 (5 bases each). This CDR3 has 15 residues. The germline V gene encodes CDR1 MNHEY and CDR2 SVGAGI. The V and J ends lost 4 bases and 0 bases respectively, with 11 bases between them. The DNA of the CDR3 is TGTGCCAGCAGTTCGGACGGGGCTAGCACAGATACGCAGTATTTT. It codes for CASSSDGASTDTQYF.

This clone appeared a single time. Other DNA sequences of this sample code for an identical CDR3. This chain links TRBV27 with TRBJ2-7; no reliable D call. Trimming pared 3 bases from V and 2 bases from J, leaving 8 bases between. Germline lookup yields CDR1 MNHEY and CDR2 SMNVEV (reference sequence). The CDR3 loop spans 13 amino acids. In DNA, the CDR3 is TGTGCCAGCAGTTTTCAAGGGACCTACGAGCAGTACTTC. Protein sequence: CASSFQGTYEQYF.

This clone has a single count. CDR3 loop: CATLRGYTEAFF. The CDR3, as DNA: TGTGCCACCCTGAGGGGGTATACTGAAGCTTTCTTT. The chain recombines TRBV28 with TRBJ1-1; the D gene is possibly TRBD1 (6 bases). Per the germline V gene, CDR1 is MDHEN and CDR2 is SYDVKM. The CDR3 is 12 amino acids. V lost 10 bases and J 5 bases, leaving 14 bases between the germline ends.

Regarding this clone: Other DNA variants within this sample encode the same CDR3. CDR3 residues: CASSQGRGTEAFF. As DNA, the CDR3 is TGCGCCAGCAGCCAAGGCCGGGGCACTGAAGCTTTCTTT. This sequence joins TRBV4-1 and TRBJ1-1, with D hard to call. The CDR3 is made up of 13 amino acids. From germline, CDR1 is MGHRA and CDR2 YSYEKL. V dropped 1 base and J dropped 4 bases, with 7 bases sitting between them.

The chain recombines TRBV6-1 with TRBJ1-1; possible D gene TRBD1, 5 bases. The germline CDR1 and CDR2 sequences are MNHNS and SASEGT. The length of the CDR3 is 17 residues. V was cut by 2 bases and J by 4 bases, with 20 bases left in between. CDR3 amino acids: CASSELAGHVGTTEAFF. The CDR3 nucleotides read TGTGCCAGCAGTGAACTGGCAGGGCACGTCGGGACCACTGAAGCTTTCTTT.

The V call is TRBV30, the J call TRBJ2-1; TRBD2 might be the D (5 bases). Between the trimmed V and J ends, which lost 1 base and 8 bases, there was a span of 12 bases. Germline V gene sequence: CDR1 GTSNPN, CDR2 SVGIG (reference sequence). This CDR3 is 13 amino acids long. This chain's CDR3 is CAWSAAEADEQFF. The CDR3 DNA reads as TGTGCCTGGAGTGCGGCGGAGGCCGATGAGCAGTTCTTC.

This chain joins TRBV6-5 and TRBJ2-1, with D possibly being TRBD2 (6 bases). The CDR3 spans 14 residues. V was trimmed by 0 bases and J by 7 bases, leaving 10 bases between them. CDR1 is MNHEY and CDR2 is SVGAGI in the germline V gene. The CDR3 reads CASSYSGGNNEQFF. CDR3 DNA sequence: TGTGCCAGCAGTTACTCGGGCGGGAATAATGAGCAGTTCTTC.

The chain is built from TRBV19 and TRBJ1-5, with a tentative D call TRBD1 (5 bases). V lost 3 bases and J lost 6, with 15 bases in between. There are 15 residues in the CDR3. Germline lookup yields CDR1 LNHDA and CDR2 SQIVND (reference sequence). The CDR3 sequence: CASSISREFGQPQHF. CDR3 sequence (DNA): TGTGCCAGTAGTATCTCCAGGGAGTTCGGTCAGCCCCAGCATTTT.

The chain combines TRBV6-1 with TRBJ2-5; 8 nucleotides line up with TRBD1. The junction had 10 bases not matched to a gene; V was cut back by 6 bases and J by 7 bases. The CDR3 loop spans 14 amino acids. Germline CDR1 MNHNS, CDR2 SASEGT. CDR3 region: CASSDRQGLGTQYF. In DNA form, the CDR3 reads TGTGCCAGCAGCGACCGACAGGGGTTGGGGACCCAGTACTTC.

CDR3 amino acids: CASSSGTGYNEQFF. Written as DNA, the CDR3 is TGTGCCAGCAGTTCCGGGACAGGCTACAATGAGCAGTTCTTC. The chain recombines TRBV28 with TRBJ2-1; TRBD1 matches 8 bases. Per the germline V gene, CDR1 is MDHEN and CDR2 is SYDVKM. The CDR3 sequence is 14 residues long. Germline trimming cut 4 bases from V and 3 bases from J; bases unmatched to any gene: 2.

This sequence joins TRBV10-2 and TRBJ2-3; unclear D gene. This CDR3 has 12 amino acids. Germline V gene sequence: CDR1 WSHSY, CDR2 SAAADI. Trimming stripped 4 bases from V and 2 bases from J, with 4 bases between. CDR3 sequence reads: CASSVDTDTQYF. CDR3 sequence (DNA): TGCGCCAGCAGTGTTGACACAGATACGCAGTATTTT.

The chain carries TRBV27 and TRBJ1-3, with D unresolved. Germline CDR1 MNHEY, CDR2 SMNVEV (reference sequence). The CDR3 runs to 13 residues. Trimming took off 5 bases at V and 4 bases at J, with 9 bases between the two ends. CDR3 nucleotide sequence: TGTGCCAGCAGTCCTACCGCGGGAAACACCATATATTTT. Translated, it gives CASSPTAGNTIYF.

The chain recombines TRBV6-6 with TRBJ2-7; 12 bases align to TRBD1. J was trimmed by 4 bases and V by 6 bases; bases with no gene match: 7. Germline-derived CDR1 and CDR2 are MNHNY and SVGAGI (reference sequence). The CDR3 sequence is 15 residues long. CDR3 region: CASSPPGQGAYEQYF. The DNA of the CDR3 is TGTGCCAGCAGCCCTCCGGGACAGGGGGCGTACGAGCAGTACTTC.

The chain has TRBV6-6 and TRBJ2-7; tentative D call: TRBD2 (7 bases). The CDR3 loop spans 13 amino acids. Germline V gene sequence: CDR1 MNHNY, CDR2 SVGAGI (reference sequence). Trimming removed 8 bases at V and 2 bases at J, with 13 bases between. The CDR3 spells CASGAGATYEQYF. The CDR3 bases are TGTGCCAGCGGCGCGGGGGCCACCTACGAGCAGTACTTC.

A single count supports this clone. This CDR3 is CASSYRSQETQYF. Written as DNA, the CDR3 is TGTGCCAGCAGCTACCGATCTCAAGAGACCCAGTACTTC. The V call is TRBV7-9, the J call TRBJ2-5; no definite D call. The germline gives CDR1 SEHNR, CDR2 FQNEAQ (reference sequence). The CDR3 totals 13 residues. V lost 4 bases and J lost 2, with 8 bases in between.

The V call is TRBV11-2, the J call TRBJ2-3; tentative D call: TRBD2 (6 bases). In germline, CDR1 is SGHAT, CDR2 FQNNGV. There are 13 residues in the CDR3. With 3 bases removed from V and 9 bases from J, the gap between germline ends came to 13 bases. The CDR3 nucleotides read TGTGCCAGCAGCTTCCCTGGTCGGGAGACGCAGTATTTT. This sequence encodes CASSFPGRETQYF.

The gene calls are TRBV9 and TRBJ2-1; TRBD2 agrees at 11 bases. CDR3 length: 15 amino acids. Trimming cost V 0 bases and J 6 bases; bases outside gene matches: 2. Looked up from germline, CDR1 is SGDLS and CDR2 is YYNGEE. The DNA of the CDR3 is TGTGCCAGCAGCGTAGGACTAGCGGGGACCAATGAGCAGTTCTTC. This encodes CASSVGLAGTNEQFF.

The chain has TRBV7-3 and TRBJ2-5; D might be TRBD1 or TRBD2, each matching 6 bases. CDR3 length: 13 amino acids. Trimming took off 3 bases at V and 7 bases at J, with 12 bases between the two ends. The V gene's germline CDR1 is SGHTA and CDR2 FQGTGA. The CDR3 loop is CASSFGGDGTQYF. The CDR3 DNA reads as TGTGCCAGCAGCTTCGGGGGCGATGGGACCCAGTACTTC.

The rearrangement links TRBV28 to TRBJ2-2; 9 nucleotides match TRBD2. This CDR3 contains 16 residues. Germline-derived CDR1 and CDR2 are MDHEN and SYDVKM. J lost 1 base, V lost 7 bases, and 7 bases had no gene match. CDR3 amino acids: CASKDSGGLNTGELFF. DNA of the CDR3: TGTGCCAGCAAGGATAGCGGGGGCCTGAACACCGGGGAGCTGTTTTTT.